This T cell receptor beta chain appears in the sequencing data of a study of beta chain features in type 1 diabetes. Findings and limits, study-wide: Moderately but significantly shorter TCRB CDR3s were found in Type 1 diabetes patients in all four CD4+ subsets. For type 1 diabetes patients, VDJ junctions showed fewer insertions and more deletions.

The entirety of the isolated RNA underwent reverse transcription, so expressed TCRB transcripts were sequenced. The data were produced by immunoSEQ multiplex PCR, yet TCRdb's version contains in-frame clones alone and is incomplete. The sample lists about 140,000 clones, about 7% occurring once. The CDR3 loop spans 14 amino acids. Germline CDR1 SQVTM, CDR2 ANQGSEA. V lost 4 bases and J 3 bases, leaving 12 bases between the germline ends. This clone has only a few counts. Its cognate antigen is unknown. One heparinised blood draw, averaging roughly 120 mL, came from each donor. This chain links TRBV29-1 with TRBJ2-2; D is uncertain. This receptor was taken from a woman in her thirties in good health. The sequenced material came from central memory CD4+ T cells from blood. CDR3 sequence reads: CSVATLIHTGELFF. The DNA of the CDR3 is TGCAGCGTTGCCACCCTAATACACACCGGGGAGCTGTTTTTT.